The rows below give T cell receptor beta chains drawn from one sample of a study of Graves' ophthalmopathy and Graves' hyperthyroidism. TCRdb itself ran the multiplex PCR reads through MiXCR, one entry per CDR3 protein. The sample lists some 380,000 distinct CDR3 sequences, 15% occurring once. The specimen sequenced was peripheral blood. Source of these receptors: a woman between 18 and 29 years old with stable Graves' hyperthyroidism. CDR3s leave out the opening cysteine and the closing phenylalanine or tryptophan.

j_gene: TRBJ1-5; v_gene: TRBV12-3/TRBV12-4; CDR3aa: ASSSTGEQPQH
j_gene: TRBJ1-1; v_gene: TRBV3-1; CDR3aa: ASSQGQGKGNTEAF
j_gene: TRBJ2-1; v_gene: TRBV12-3/TRBV12-4; CDR3aa: ASSLLDGNNEQF
j_gene: TRBJ1-2; v_gene: TRBV12-3/TRBV12-4; CDR3aa: ASSLEDYGYT
j_gene: TRBJ1-2; v_gene: TRBV27; CDR3aa: ASSLRAAFNYGYT
j_gene: TRBJ2-5; v_gene: TRBV5-1; CDR3aa: ASGKEGAYQETQY
j_gene: TRBJ1-2; v_gene: TRBV2; CDR3aa: ARPPGNSQDGYT
j_gene: TRBJ1-1; v_gene: TRBV20-1; CDR3aa: SAREARGPTEAF
j_gene: TRBJ2-2; v_gene: TRBV24-1; CDR3aa: ATSDPNFLNTGELF
j_gene: TRBJ2-5; v_gene: TRBV30; CDR3aa: AWAGTGKETQY
j_gene: TRBJ1-6; v_gene: TRBV14; CDR3aa: ASSLTRTDNSPLH
j_gene: TRBJ1-5; v_gene: TRBV6-1; CDR3aa: ASSEWTRSPSNQPQH
j_gene: TRBJ1-1; v_gene: TRBV6-2/TRBV6-3; CDR3aa: ASTPRTAVNTEAF
j_gene: TRBJ1-6; v_gene: TRBV20-1; CDR3aa: SARGRGPDSPLH
j_gene: TRBJ1-2; v_gene: TRBV29-1; CDR3aa: SVVGDGYT
j_gene: TRBJ2-7; v_gene: TRBV12-3/TRBV12-4; CDR3aa: ASSRGRVSYEQY
j_gene: TRBJ1-6; v_gene: TRBV3-1; CDR3aa: ASSQVRQGGSRSPLH
j_gene: TRBJ2-7; v_gene: TRBV10-2; CDR3aa: ASRPSGTYEQY
j_gene: TRBJ2-5; v_gene: TRBV7-2; CDR3aa: AISLTLGRQETQY
j_gene: TRBJ2-5; v_gene: TRBV24-1; CDR3aa: ATSDSPNRGQETQY
j_gene: TRBJ1-5; v_gene: TRBV12-3/TRBV12-4; CDR3aa: ASSLHIGGLEGNQPQH
j_gene: TRBJ1-6; v_gene: TRBV7-9; CDR3aa: ASSLGYNSPLH
j_gene: TRBJ1-1; v_gene: TRBV9; CDR3aa: ASSVVVSTEAF
j_gene: TRBJ1-2; v_gene: TRBV20-1; CDR3aa: SARDGGPKRQNYGYT
j_gene: TRBJ1-2; v_gene: TRBV12-3/TRBV12-4; CDR3aa: ASSFVQHYGYT
j_gene: TRBJ1-2; v_gene: TRBV19; CDR3aa: ASSILPGQGYGYT
j_gene: TRBJ1-1; v_gene: TRBV4-2; CDR3aa: ASSQDEDGRENTEAF
j_gene: TRBJ2-7; v_gene: TRBV14; CDR3aa: ASSQDRVSTYEQY
j_gene: TRBJ1-1; v_gene: TRBV6-5; CDR3aa: ASSSKGTEAF
j_gene: TRBJ2-2; v_gene: TRBV15; CDR3aa: ATSRIQGASGELF
j_gene: TRBJ1-2; v_gene: TRBV2; CDR3aa: ASSELEDYGYT
j_gene: TRBJ1-1; v_gene: TRBV14; CDR3aa: ASSQDLWNTEAF
j_gene: TRBJ1-2; v_gene: TRBV2; CDR3aa: ASSELVRYGYT
j_gene: TRBJ2-7; v_gene: TRBV4-1; CDR3aa: ASSQEEHYEQY
j_gene: TRBJ1-5; v_gene: TRBV27; CDR3aa: ASSSFINQPQH
j_gene: TRBJ1-5; v_gene: TRBV14; CDR3aa: ASSTRVETGALDQPQH
j_gene: TRBJ1-1; v_gene: TRBV15; CDR3aa: ATSTRQGNTEAF
j_gene: TRBJ1-6; v_gene: TRBV6-2/TRBV6-3; CDR3aa: ASSYLTLDSPLH
j_gene: TRBJ1-6; v_gene: TRBV19; CDR3aa: ASSIRGQGSSSYNSPLH
j_gene: TRBJ1-5; v_gene: TRBV20-1; CDR3aa: SARDRGHPILPQH
j_gene: TRBJ2-7; v_gene: TRBV12-5; CDR3aa: ASGLYRTGEQY
j_gene: TRBJ1-1; v_gene: TRBV7-3; CDR3aa: ASSPTGWDTEAF
j_gene: TRBJ2-7; v_gene: TRBV10-3; CDR3aa: AISDGILKSYEQY
j_gene: TRBJ1-2; v_gene: TRBV24-1; CDR3aa: ATINIRGNYGYT
j_gene: TRBJ2-7; v_gene: TRBV12-3/TRBV12-4; CDR3aa: ASRWLQEQQY